These 20 T cell receptor beta chains were all obtained from the same sample, sequenced in a study of blood T cells in healthy people across ages. A second roughly 6 to 12 cycle PCR used barcoded and J-beta primers. TCRdb passed the 5' RACE reads through MiXCR, listing each CDR3 protein once. The data contain around 900,000 distinct CDR3 sequences, roughly 51% of them singletons. Material for sequencing was blood. The receptors come from an older woman in good health.

This clonotype was observed a handful of times. The chain joins TRBV30 to TRBJ2-4; tentative D call: TRBD2 (5 bases). The V end was cut by 2 bases, the J end by 0 bases, with 14 bases between. CDR1 and CDR2 (germline): GTSNPN, SVGIG (reference sequence). The CDR3 contains 16 residues. The CDR3 DNA reads as TGTGCCTGGAGTTCCCGGGCAGCGGTAGCCAAAAACATTCAGTACTTC. Its translation: CAWSSRAAVAKNIQYF. Drawing the rest from reference TRBV30 and TRBJ2-4, the complete variable domain is SQTIHQWPATLVQPVGSPLSLECTVEGTSNPNLYWYRQAAGRGLQLLFYSVGIGQISSEVPQNLSASRPQDRQFILSSKKLLLSDSGFYLCAWSSRAAVAKNIQYFGAGTRLSVL.

The gene calls are TRBV7-7 and TRBJ2-7, with TRBD2 identical over 7 bases. With the DNA end fitting TRBJ2-5 better, the J assignment may be wrong. This CDR3 has 15 residues. Per germline, CDR1 SSHAT and CDR2 FNYEAQ (reference sequence). The CDR3 loop reads CASSSAGASGETQYF. DNA for the CDR3: TGTGCCAGCAGCTCTGCGGGAGCCTCCGGGGAGACCCAGTACTTC.

The genes are TRBV20-1 and TRBJ2-4; 10 nucleotides align to TRBD2. The J call may be mistaken, given a closer DNA end match to TRBJ2-7. Germline V gene lookup returns CDR1 DFQATT and CDR2 SNEGSKA (reference sequence). The CDR3 spans 15 residues. CDR3 in DNA: TGCAGTGCTAGAGACCCTGCGACTAGCGGGTACGAGCAGTACTTC. Residues: CSARDPATSGYEQYF.

In nucleotides, the CDR3 is TGTGCCAGCGTTTCCCTCGGCCGACCCTACGAGCAGTACTTC. Encoded protein: CASVSLGRPYEQYF. V usage is TRBV28 and J usage is TRBJ2-7; no reliable D call. Trimming removed 8 bases at V and 2 bases at J, with 16 bases between. The CDR3 has 14 amino acids. Germline loops: CDR1 MDHEN, CDR2 SYDVKM.

This chain links TRBV7-3 with TRBJ1-5; TRBD1 might be the D (6 bases). This CDR3 contains 15 residues. The germline V gene has CDR1 SGHTA and CDR2 FQGTGA. V was clipped by 5 bases and J by 6 bases, with 17 bases between them. The CDR3 sequence: CASSLNGGLGQPQHF. In nucleotides, the CDR3 is TGTGCCAGCAGCCTTAACGGGGGGCTAGGTCAGCCCCAGCATTTT.

The chain is built from TRBV3-1 and TRBJ2-3, with D uncertain. Germline V gene sequence: CDR1 LGHDT, CDR2 YNNKEL (reference sequence). The CDR3 sequence is 12 residues long. Trimming shortened V by 4 bases and J by 7 bases, and 9 bases separated the two germline ends. The CDR3 sequence is CASSRVQYTQYF. As DNA, the CDR3 is TGTGCCAGCAGCCGAGTACAATATACGCAGTATTTT.

This clonotype turned up a few times. The rearrangement uses TRBV12-3 or TRBV12-4 and TRBJ2-5; 8 nucleotides agree with TRBD2. The assigned J gene may be wrong: the sequence end matches TRBJ2-7 better. This CDR3 region has 14 residues. The CDR3 is CASSGEREPHEQYF. The CDR3 nucleotides are TGTGCCAGCAGTGGAGAGCGGGAGCCACACGAGCAGTACTTC.

The chain's CDR3 is CASSYPRTSGWRSNEQFF. The CDR3 region has the DNA TGTGCCAGCAGTTATCCTCGGACTAGCGGGTGGAGGTCTAATGAGCAGTTCTTC. The chain combines TRBV12-3 or TRBV12-4 with TRBJ2-1; 11 bases match TRBD2. J was trimmed by 7 bases and V by 4 bases; bases with no gene match: 15. The CDR3 extends over 18 amino acids.

V and J are TRBV9 and TRBJ1-5; no firm D call. The CDR3 is 13 amino acids. The V and J ends lost 2 bases and 6 bases respectively, with 9 bases between them. Germline-derived CDR1 and CDR2 are SGDLS and YYNGEE. CDR3 DNA: TGTGCCAGCAGCGTGGGGTCGGGTCAGCCCCAGCATTTT. Amino acid sequence: CASSVGSGQPQHF.

This clonotype was found a few times. The chain is built from TRBV7-9 and TRBJ1-2, with D perhaps matching TRBD1 (5 bases). CDR1 and CDR2 from the germline V gene are SEHNR and FQNEAQ (reference sequence). V lost 3 bases to trimming and J lost 4 bases, with 18 bases between them. The CDR3 is 16 residues long. The CDR3 DNA reads TGTGCCAGCAGCTTGCCCACTTGGGGGTTTGGCTATGGCTACACCTTC. Amino acids: CASSLPTWGFGYGYTF.

The chain links TRBV20-1 to TRBJ2-5; TRBD2 aligns across 12 bases. Germline CDR1 and CDR2: DFQATT and SNEGSKA (reference sequence). This CDR3 region has 13 residues. The trim removed 7 bases at V and 11 bases at J, leaving 11 bases unmatched. The CDR3 is CSGRLAGVDEQYF. CDR3 DNA: TGCAGTGGAAGACTAGCGGGAGTAGATGAGCAGTACTTC.

The chain employs TRBV28 and TRBJ2-7, with 8 bases lining up with TRBD2. This CDR3 is 15 amino acids long. The junction had 8 bases not matched to a gene; V was cut back by 7 bases and J by 0 bases. Germline V gene sequence: CDR1 MDHEN, CDR2 SYDVKM. Here the CDR3 DNA reads TGTGCCAGCACCCGACTAGCGATTGGCTCCTACGAGCAGTACTTC. Residues: CASTRLAIGSYEQYF.

This clonotype was observed a few times. This CDR3 is CASSGVGQAYEQYF. The CDR3 DNA reads as TGTGCCAGCAGCGGTGTGGGACAGGCTTACGAGCAGTACTTC. The chain joins TRBV13 to TRBJ2-7; 8 bases line up with TRBD1. CDR1 PRHDT and CDR2 FYEKMQ come from the germline V gene (reference sequence). The CDR3 loop spans 14 amino acids. Unmatched junction bases numbered 7, after V lost 5 bases and J lost 4 bases.

Sample share makes this clonotype medium-sized. This rearrangement joins TRBV2 to TRBJ1-4, with a tentative D call TRBD1 (5 bases). The CDR3 runs 13 residues. The germline V gene encodes CDR1 SNHLY and CDR2 FYNNEI. The V end lost 3 bases, the J end lost 5 bases, and 7 bases lay between the germline ends. The CDR3 DNA reads TGTGCCAGCAGTGATGGGACGAATGAAAAACTGTTTTTT. Translating gives CASSDGTNEKLFF.

The table lists this clonotype with a few counts. This chain connects TRBV18 to TRBJ1-2; the D is unclear. With 0 bases removed from V and 4 bases from J, the gap between germline ends came to 9 bases. This CDR3 is built from 14 residues. Per germline, CDR1 KGHSH and CDR2 LQKENI. This CDR3 is CASSPPDPGYGYTF. The CDR3 DNA reads as TGTGCCAGCTCACCACCCGACCCCGGCTATGGCTACACCTTC.

This clonotype was seen a few times. The CDR3 DNA reads TGTGCCACCAGTGATCCCCGACAGGGATCCTACGAGCAGTACTTC. Protein product: CATSDPRQGSYEQYF. The J gene is TRBJ2-4, the V gene TRBV24-1, with 7 bases that match TRBD1. The J call may be in error: the DNA end matches TRBJ2-7 better. Looked up from germline, CDR1 is KGHDR and CDR2 is SFDVKD. The CDR3 is made up of 15 amino acids.

This clonotype turned up a few times. This CDR3 is CASSVDPRSGRAVGTQYF. The CDR3 region has the DNA TGTGCCAGCAGCGTAGACCCCCGGAGCGGGAGGGCCGTCGGTACGCAGTATTTT. V is TRBV9 and J is TRBJ2-3; 10 bases agree with TRBD2. The CDR3 is 18 residues long. Germline V gives CDR1 SGDLS, CDR2 YYNGEE. Trimming cost V 0 bases and J 8 bases; bases outside gene matches: 15.

This sequence joins TRBV9 and TRBJ2-5, with TRBD1 matching 7 bases. CDR1 is SGDLS, CDR2 YYNGEE, per germline. V lost 3 bases, J lost 4 bases, and 3 bases stayed unmatched. This CDR3 has 13 residues. DNA for the CDR3: TGTGCCAGCAGCGGGTGGGACAGAGAGACCCAGTACTTC. Residues: CASSGWDRETQYF.

This sequence joins TRBV4-2 and TRBJ1-2, with TRBD1 matching 7 bases. V lost 1 base, J lost 8 bases, and 13 bases stayed unmatched. The CDR3 covers 16 residues. In germline, CDR1 is LGHNA, CDR2 YNFKEQ. The CDR3 sequence is CASSQAGQDHLKGYTF. For the CDR3, the DNA is TGTGCCAGCAGCCAAGCCGGACAGGACCACCTTAAAGGCTACACCTTC.

This clonotype occurred a few times. The genes are TRBV7-2 and TRBJ2-3; 8 positions agree with TRBD2. V lost 5 bases and J lost 0; bases outside the gene matches: 16. Germline V gives CDR1 SGHTA, CDR2 FQGNSA. This CDR3 comprises 19 residues. In nucleotides, the CDR3 is TGTGCCAGCAGCCAGGGGAAACAGACTAGCGCCTTGAGCACAGATACGCAGTATTTT. Encoded protein: CASSQGKQTSALSTDTQYF.